The source of this T cell receptor beta chain is a study of OX40 agonist ivuxolimab in advanced cancers. Study-wide background: A mean age of approximately 58 years, range roughly 23 to 79, was recorded, and 82.7% were male.

The length of the CDR3 is 15 residues. Germline V gene data show CDR1 as SGHTA and CDR2 as FQGTGA. Trimming cost V 2 bases and J 7 bases; bases outside gene matches: 5. With respect to this clone: Antigen unknown.

The repertoire was sequenced with immunoSEQ multiplex PCR; TCRdb's copy has only in-frame clones and lacks some. Found here are tens of thousands of clones, 90% to 95% of them singletons; the top ten hold roughly 13%. Study-level results: There were, on average, more expanded clones in CD8+ T cells than in CD4+. Also present in some nonresponders was a low level of normalized T-cell clonal expansion. By week 6 at 0.1 to 3.0 mg/kg, blood CD4+ and CD8+ T cells had expanded clonally.

This sample comprised CD4+ or CD8+ T cells sorted from blood, obtained in a trial of the OX40 agonist ivuxolimab. This TCR was recovered from an adult with an advanced solid tumor such as melanoma, head and neck, liver or kidney cancer. The rearrangement links TRBV7-3 to TRBJ1-6; 7 positions agree with TRBD1. The DNA for the CDR3 is TGTGCCAGCAGCTTACAGACAGGGAGGAATTCACCCCTCCACTTT. Protein sequence: CASSLQTGRNSPLHF. The full variable domain, completed using reference TRBV7-3 and TRBJ1-6, is GAGVSQTPSNKVTEKGKYVELRCDPISGHTALYWYRQSLGQGPEFLIYFQGTGAADDSGLPNDRFFAVRPEGSVSTLKIQRTERGDSAVYLCASSLQTGRNSPLHFGNGTRLTVT.